This T cell receptor beta chain appears in the sequencing data of a study of blood T cell repertoires in COVID-19 (dated by TCRdb to about 2020). Context from the whole study: Collaborator samples came from the United States, Italy and Spain and covered acute and convalescent phases of COVID-19. The prospective study material was composed of cDNA or gDNA derived from T cells, B-cell-depleted T cells, or PBMCs. Subjects who had been exposed to COVID-19, were actively infected with it, or had recovered from it provided the deeply sampled blood TCRbeta repertoires that made up the dataset. The repertoires were released in a freely available public database intended as a resource for research on the immune response to SARS-CoV-2. Samples were obtained from the ongoing ImmuneRACE study (first 160 participants) and from over 1,000 subjects provided by 6 global collaborators. The sample metadata nearly always contained a de-identified subject ID, COVID-19 status, age in years and sex. Where available, HLA class I and class II types were taken from metadata supplied by the sample provider and were not determined by assay-based typing.

Comments on this clone: It lacks a known antigen. No base quality information exists; no much larger clone differs at one position.

There are 13 amino acids in the CDR3, from cysteine to phenylalanine inclusive. Only the CDR3 DNA is retained, 39 bases long and in frame from the first base. Trimming at the junction amounts to 4 bases on V and 6 bases on J, and the germline ends lie 13 bases apart. Per the germline V gene, SGDLS is the CDR1 and YYNGEE is the CDR2. The full study reports these points: Clinical and demographic metadata were provided uncurated, with the amount varying by source and participant.

Participants in the prospective study were enrolled through a virtual design, were aged roughly 18 to 100 years, and lived in roughly 24 United States geographic areas. In the prospective study, participants were assigned to cohorts based on the clinical history participants reported in a screening survey and a study questionnaire. In the prospective study, whole blood, serum and a nasopharyngeal or oropharyngeal swab were collected from each participant by mobile phlebotomists. Additional blood draws and questionnaires over an approximately 2-month period could optionally be provided by prospective study participants. Blood samples from the prospective study were shipped frozen or at room temperature prior to DNA extraction. TCRbeta CDR3 regions were amplified from genomic DNA using the immunoSEQ Assay, a bias-controlled multiplex PCR. The study's own analysis went as follows. Nucleated cell counts per sample were estimated from amplification of reference gene primers within the assay. To quantify the absolute abundance of each unique TCRbeta CDR3 rearrangement, sequence reads were collapsed and filtered. For each sample, productive Simpson clonality was calculated as the square root of Simpson's diversity index over productive rearrangements. What TCRdb holds here is the immuneACCESS table cut down to in-frame rearrangements. Part of the clones is not present; checked against another copy, under half of the missing clones reflect an unresolved V gene, and the others are unexplained. That table gives V, J and clone size, and the DNA gave D and trimming. Present in this sample are approximately 250,000 clones, roughly 85% of which were seen just once. Approximately 8.2% of the sample is in the top ten clones.

The receptor's source is a woman aged 45-59 years with acute COVID-19. Source material: PBMCs or T cells enriched from blood (not recorded which). The chain uses TRBV9 and TRBJ1-1; TRBD1 is a possible D gene, resting on 6 matching bases. The CDR3 reads CASSPGAGAEAFF. The DNA is TGTGCCAGCAGCCCAGGGGCGGGTGCTGAAGCTTTCTTT. Supplemented by the reference TRBV9 and TRBJ1-1 proteins around the CDR3, the complete variable domain is DSGVTQTPKHLITATGQRVTLRCSPRSGDLSVYWYQQSLDQGLQFLIQYYNGEERAKGNILERFSAQQFPDLHSELNLSSLELGDSALYFCASSPGAGAEAFFGQGTRLTVV.